The 24 T cell receptor beta chains reported below all come from one sample, sequenced in a study of OX40 agonist ivuxolimab in advanced cancers. TCRdb's table, derived via immunoSEQ multiplex PCR, lists solely in-frame clones and lacks some. The data contain tens of thousands of clones, 65% to 85% of them singletons. The material sequenced was CD4+ or CD8+ T cells sorted from blood, taken in a trial of the OX40 agonist ivuxolimab. Every receptor here comes from an adult with an advanced solid tumor such as melanoma, head and neck, liver or kidney cancer.

V and J are TRBV19 and TRBJ2-5, with unresolved D. The CDR3 is made up of 15 amino acids. Trimming took 8 bases from V and 4 from J, leaving 20 bases between them. CDR1 is LNHDA and CDR2 is SQIVND in the germline V gene (reference sequence). CDR3 sequence (DNA): TGTGCCAGTCAAACCCGGAGTGGGTCGGGAGAGACCCAGTACTTC. Protein: CASQTRSGSGETQYF.

The J gene is TRBJ2-3, the V gene TRBV6-4; D is ambiguous. There are 14 residues in the CDR3. From germline, CDR1 is MRHNA and CDR2 SNTAGT. V dropped 3 bases and J dropped 6 bases, with 13 bases sitting between them. The CDR3 nucleotides read TGTGCCAGCAGTGAAGTAATGCTTTCGGATACGCAGTATTTT. This gives the protein CASSEVMLSDTQYF.

This clone was counted only a few times. This sequence joins TRBV5-1 and TRBJ2-3; 14 positions agree with TRBD2. The junction had 3 bases not matched to a gene; V was cut back by 4 bases and J by 8 bases. This CDR3 is built from 14 residues. Germline V lookup: CDR1 SGHRS, CDR2 YFSETQ. The CDR3: CASSRGLAGATQYF. For the CDR3, the DNA is TGCGCCAGCAGCAGGGGACTAGCGGGAGCTACGCAGTATTTT. The full variable domain, its missing parts supplied by reference TRBV5-1 and TRBJ2-3, is KAGVTQTPRYLIKTRGQQVTLSCSPISGHRSVSWYQQTPGQGLQFLFEYFSETQRNKGNFPGRFSGRQFSNSRSEMNVSTLELGDSALYLCASSRGLAGATQYFGPGTRLTVL.

This clone was counted a single time. This rearrangement joins TRBV5-1 to TRBJ1-3, with no clear D. The CDR3 spans 15 residues. Germline V gives CDR1 SGHRS, CDR2 YFSETQ. The V end lost 0 bases, the J end lost 4 bases, and 11 bases lay between the germline ends. The CDR3 region has the DNA TGCGCCAGCAGCTTGGTCCCGGGTAGAGGAAACACCATATATTTT. It yields the protein CASSLVPGRGNTIYF.

The chain recombines TRBV19 with TRBJ2-1, with TRBD2 as a possible D gene (6 bases). This CDR3 comprises 16 residues. Germline V gene sequence: CDR1 LNHDA, CDR2 SQIVND (reference sequence). V lost 6 bases to trimming and J lost 0 bases, with 15 bases between them. CDR3 coding DNA: TGTGCCAGTAGACCCTTAGCGGCCCCCTCCTACAATGAGCAGTTCTTC. Its translation is CASRPLAAPSYNEQFF.

The CDR3 coding sequence is TGTGCCAGCGGGTGGTTAACTTACACCGGGGAGCTGTTTTTT. This translates into CASGWLTYTGELFF. The V and J genes are TRBV5-8 and TRBJ2-2; no clear D gene. The germline gives CDR1 SGHTS, CDR2 YDEGEE. V gave up 7 bases and J gave up 3 bases, with 13 bases separating them. CDR3 length: 14 residues. Filled out from reference TRBV5-8 and TRBJ2-2, the complete variable domain reads EAGVTQSPTHLIKTRGQQATLRCSPISGHTSVYWYQQALGLGLQFLLWYDEGEERNRGNFPPRFSGRQFPNYSSELNVNALELEDSALYLCASGWLTYTGELFFGEGSRLTVL.

V and J are TRBV18 and TRBJ2-1; a weak D match, TRBD2 (5 bases). CDR3 length: 16 residues. Trimming left V 1 base short and J 4 bases short, with 14 bases between. The germline V gene encodes CDR1 KGHSH and CDR2 LQKENI. CDR3 protein: CASSPLASQSYNEQFF. The CDR3 DNA sequence: TGTGCCAGCTCACCACTGGCTAGCCAGAGTTACAATGAGCAGTTCTTC.

The chain carries TRBV18 and TRBJ2-1; D is unclear. The germline V gene has CDR1 KGHSH and CDR2 LQKENI. The CDR3 is 16 residues long. V shed 3 bases and J shed 6 bases, with 18 bases lying between them. The CDR3 DNA is TGTGCCAGCTCACCGAGCCAGGAAGACTTGGGCAATGAGCAGTTCTTC. Residues: CASSPSQEDLGNEQFF.

Notes on this clone: At one boundary the junction diverges from the germline segment, which might be a read error. V usage is TRBV30 and J usage is TRBJ2-1; D may be TRBD2 (6 bases). Germline V gene lookup returns CDR1 GTSNPN and CDR2 SVGIG (reference sequence). CDR3 length equals 18 residues. The CDR3 here is CAWTSLGRAGSSYNEQLF. The CDR3, as DNA: TGTGCCTGGACCTCCCTCGGTCGTGCGGGAAGCTCCTACAATGAGCAGCTCTTC.

This chain joins TRBV7-9 and TRBJ2-7; D call uncertain. In germline, CDR1 is SEHNR, CDR2 FQNEAQ (reference sequence). This CDR3 spans 13 amino acids. V was pared by 5 bases and J by 2 bases, with 10 bases between. This CDR3 reads CASSKDGTYEQYV. The CDR3 DNA is TGTGCCAGCAGCAAAGACGGTACCTACGAGCAGTACGTC.

V gene TRBV5-1 combines with J gene TRBJ1-3; 9 bases match TRBD1. CDR1 and CDR2 (germline): SGHRS, YFSETQ. This CDR3 contains 15 residues. With V trimmed by 3 bases and J by 2 bases, 3 bases remained unmatched. The CDR3 bases are TGCGCCAGCAGCTCCGGGGACAGGGCTGGAAACACCATATATTTT. Translation gives CASSSGDRAGNTIYF.

The rearrangement uses TRBV18 and TRBJ2-2; possible D gene TRBD1, 6 bases. The CDR3 runs to 16 residues. Trimming removed 3 bases from V and 5 bases from J, with 16 bases in between. Germline V gives CDR1 KGHSH, CDR2 LQKENI. CDR3 in amino acids: CASSPYQGIETGELFF. CDR3 DNA sequence: TGTGCCAGCTCACCGTATCAGGGGATAGAAACCGGGGAGCTGTTTTTT.

Comment on this clone: Other nucleotide sequences in the sample specify the same CDR3. In DNA form, the CDR3 reads TGTGCCAGCTCACCACAGAACACCGGGGAGCTGTTTTTT. It codes for CASSPQNTGELFF. The V and J genes are TRBV18 and TRBJ2-2; D not certain. The germline V gene encodes CDR1 KGHSH and CDR2 LQKENI. V dropped 1 base and J dropped 1 base, with 1 base sitting between them. The CDR3 consists of 13 residues. The full variable domain, rest sourced from reference TRBV18 and TRBJ2-2, is NAGVMQNPRHLVRRRGQEARLRCSPMKGHSHVYWYRQLPEEGLKFMVYLQKENIIDESGMPKERFSAEFPKEGPSILRIQQVVRGDSAAYFCASSPQNTGELFFGEGSRLTVL.

The J gene is TRBJ1-1, the V gene TRBV7-8; D ambiguous. The V end was cut by 5 bases, the J end by 3 bases, with 13 bases between. The CDR3 is made up of 14 amino acids. The germline V gene has CDR1 SGHVS and CDR2 FQNEAQ. Here the CDR3 DNA reads TGTGCCAGCAGCCTCCAAGGAGCGGACACTGAAGCTTTCTTT. Translation: CASSLQGADTEAFF. Full variable domain (rest looked up from reference TRBV7-8 and TRBJ1-1): GAGVSQSPRYKVAKRGQDVALRCDPISGHVSLFWYQQALGQGPEFLTYFQNEAQLDKSGLPSDRFFAERPEGSVSTLKIQRTQQEDSAVYLCASSLQGADTEAFFGQGTRLTVV.

The chain links TRBV7-2 to TRBJ1-2; D is possibly TRBD1 (6 bases). The V gene's germline CDR1 is SGHTA and CDR2 FQGNSA. The CDR3 sequence is 15 residues long. Between the trimmed V and J ends, which lost 3 bases and 3 bases, there was a span of 14 bases. This chain's CDR3 is CASSFNRDWDYGYTF. CDR3 coding DNA: TGTGCCAGCAGCTTCAACAGGGATTGGGACTATGGCTACACCTTC. The full variable domain, rest sourced from reference TRBV7-2 and TRBJ1-2, is GAGVSQSPSNKVTEKGKDVELRCDPISGHTALYWYRQSLGQGLEFLIYFQGNSAPDKSGLPSDRFSAERTGGSVSTLTIQRTQQEDSAVYLCASSFNRDWDYGYTFGSGTRLTVV.

V is TRBV27 and J is TRBJ1-1, with D possibly TRBD1 on 6 matching bases. Germline CDR1 MNHEY, CDR2 SMNVEV (reference sequence). Trimming took off 2 bases at V and 3 bases at J, with 13 bases between the two ends. This CDR3 spans 15 amino acids. CDR3 bases: TGTGCCAGCAGTTTAGGGGGCCAGCCACACACTGAAGCTTTCTTT. It specifies CASSLGGQPHTEAFF.

This clone was observed a few times. V gene TRBV6-1 combines with J gene TRBJ2-7, with D hard to call. The CDR3 runs 12 residues. V was cut by 3 bases and J by 9 bases, with 12 bases left in between. Germline V CDR1 and CDR2: MNHNS, SASEGT. CDR3: CASSDMGFGQYV. The CDR3 DNA sequence: TGTGCCAGCAGTGATATGGGGTTCGGGCAGTACGTC.

The chain links TRBV7-2 to TRBJ1-5; perhaps TRBD1 as D (5 bases). Germline CDR1 and CDR2: SGHTA and FQGNSA. The V end was cut by 5 bases, the J end by 5 bases, with 10 bases between. The CDR3 extends over 13 amino acids. The CDR3 nucleotides read TGTGCCAGCAGCAGACAGTCGGATCAGCCCCAGCATTTT. This sequence encodes CASSRQSDQPQHF.

The chain recombines TRBV7-9 with TRBJ2-1; no definite D call. The V gene's germline CDR1 is SEHNR and CDR2 FQNEAQ (reference sequence). Deletions cut 5 bases from V and 6 bases from J, with 14 bases between. The CDR3 extends over 14 amino acids. CDR3 sequence (DNA): TGTGCCAGCAGCCCCTCGAGGAGCCCCAATGAGCAGTTCTTC. Translating gives CASSPSRSPNEQFF.

The rearrangement uses TRBV29-1 and TRBJ1-2; D is uncertain. This CDR3 has 14 residues. The V gene lost 2 bases and the J gene lost 8 bases, with 18 bases spanning the gap. The germline V gene encodes CDR1 SQVTM and CDR2 ANQGSEA. The CDR3 DNA reads as TGCAGCGTTGAAAGTCAGCACAAGGCGGGAGGCTACACCTTC. Its protein is CSVESQHKAGGYTF. Using reference TRBV29-1 and TRBJ1-2 for the parts outside the CDR3, the full variable domain is SAVISQKPSRDICQRGTSLTIQCQVDSQVTMMFWYRQQPGQSLTLIATANQGSEATYESGFVIDKFPISRPNLTFSTLTVSNMSPEDSSIYLCSVESQHKAGGYTFGSGTRLTVV.

The genes are TRBV6-5 and TRBJ1-1; 10 bases map to TRBD1. J was trimmed by 2 bases and V by 6 bases; bases with no gene match: 3. CDR3 length: 14 amino acids. CDR1 and CDR2 from the germline V gene are MNHEY and SVGAGI. CDR3 sequence reads: CASSDRGRNTEAFF. The CDR3 DNA is TGTGCCAGCAGCGACAGGGGGCGCAACACTGAAGCTTTCTTT.

V and J are TRBV5-6 and TRBJ1-1, with D possibly TRBD1 on 5 matching bases. The germline V gene has CDR1 SGHDT and CDR2 YYEEEE. The CDR3 length is 15 residues. V was cut by 1 base and J by 1 base, with 11 bases left in between. The CDR3 loop reads CASSLRGKENTEAFF. Here the CDR3 DNA reads TGTGCCAGCAGCTTGAGGGGAAAGGAGAACACTGAAGCTTTCTTT.

The V call is TRBV6-1, the J call TRBJ2-7, with 7 bases matching TRBD2. CDR3 length equals 15 residues. Per germline, CDR1 MNHNS and CDR2 SASEGT. Losses at the gene ends were 2 bases for V and 0 bases for J; bases not matched to a gene: 4. The CDR3 loop is CASSEPGGSSYEQYF. CDR3 DNA sequence: TGTGCCAGCAGTGAACCGGGCGGGAGCTCCTACGAGCAGTACTTC.

V and J are TRBV5-1 and TRBJ2-5, with no clear D. The J call may be incorrect, as the DNA end agrees better with TRBJ2-7. CDR1 is SGHRS and CDR2 is YFSETQ in the germline V gene. The CDR3 length is 12 residues. Here the CDR3 DNA reads TGCGCCAGCAGCTTAACGCAGTACGAGCAGTACTTC. As protein: CASSLTQYEQYF.